This passage covers 8 T cell receptor beta chains from one sample sequenced in a study of preoperative IRX-2 immunotherapy in early breast cancer. Clones were read by immunoSEQ multiplex PCR, and TCRdb kept only the in-frame ones, dropping some. The data contain 5,300 or so clones, about 76% of them seen just once; the ten biggest clones take up around 13%. Treatment reported: preoperative locoregional IRX-2 cytokine immunotherapy. The sequenced sample was tumor tissue, obtained before IRX-2 immunotherapy. The receptors were gathered from a human donor with breast cancer.

Only one count was recorded for this clone. The genes are TRBV12-5 and TRBJ2-1; D is ambiguous. The CDR3 has 11 residues. Germline CDR1 LGHNT, CDR2 FRNRAP. The CDR3 bases are TGTGCCAGCAAAAGGGCTAACCCACAGTTCTTC. Encoded protein: CASKRANPQFF.

The chain recombines TRBV19 with TRBJ1-1; 10 nucleotides match TRBD1. V dropped 5 bases and J dropped 3; count of bases not matched to a gene: 12. This CDR3 has 17 amino acids. Germline assignment: CDR1 LNHDA and CDR2 SQIVND (reference sequence). The CDR3 loop reads CASSAPFGTGADTEAFF. In DNA, the CDR3 is TGTGCCAGTAGTGCACCCTTCGGGACAGGGGCGGACACTGAAGCTTTCTTT.

About this clone: One junction end disagrees with the germline gene, perhaps due to a read error. The rearrangement links TRBV6-8 to TRBJ1-1; D is unresolved. There are 12 residues in the CDR3. CDR1 is MNHGY and CDR2 is SAAAGT in the germline V gene. In DNA, the CDR3 is TGTGCCAGCACTTACGGGGAGACTGAAGCTTTCTTT. This sequence encodes CASTYGETEAFF.

The chain links TRBV23-1 to TRBJ2-3; D is unresolved. TRBV23-1 is reported as an ORF; its role is uncertain. This CDR3 spans 15 amino acids. Trimming cost V 6 bases and J 5 bases, with 18 bases left between them. CDR3 DNA sequence: TGCGCCAGCAGCCAAGAGAATGAGATTGGAGATACGCAGTATTTT. Translating it yields CASSQENEIGDTQYF.

V usage is TRBV15 and J usage is TRBJ2-3, with D possibly matching TRBD1 (7 bases). The CDR3 covers 17 residues. Trimming stripped 3 bases from V and 2 bases from J, with 18 bases between. CDR1 is LNHNV, CDR2 YYDKDF, per germline (reference sequence). CDR3 nucleotides: TGTGCCACCAGCAGCCCCCCGGCGGGACAGCACACAGATACGCAGTATTTT. It codes for CATSSPPAGQHTDTQYF.

The V call is TRBV5-1, the J call TRBJ1-4; D is unresolved. The CDR3 totals 15 residues. V was shortened by 8 bases and J by 5 bases, with 19 bases between the two germline ends. Germline V gene sequence: CDR1 SGHRS, CDR2 YFSETQ. The CDR3 loop reads CASNFEGRENEKLFF. Written as DNA, the CDR3 is TGCGCCAGTAACTTTGAAGGGAGGGAGAATGAAAAACTGTTTTTT.

This clone was picked up one time. The chain joins TRBV19 to TRBJ2-3; a possible D gene is TRBD2 (5 bases). The germline V gene encodes CDR1 LNHDA and CDR2 SQIVND (reference sequence). This CDR3 is 17 amino acids long. Trimming cost V 4 bases and J 3 bases, with 20 bases left between them. This CDR3 reads CASSKDPGKGLTDTQYF. The CDR3 nucleotides are TGTGCCAGTAGTAAAGACCCCGGGAAGGGTCTGACAGATACGCAGTATTTT.

The chain uses TRBV30 and TRBJ1-2, with TRBD1 as a possible D gene (6 bases). Trimming stripped 0 bases from V and 7 bases from J, with 15 bases between. Germline CDR1 GTSNPN, CDR2 SVGIG (reference sequence). CDR3 length: 14 amino acids. CDR3 sequence (DNA): TGTGCCTGGAGTGTACAGGGAGGAAGCGCTGGCTACACCTTC. Amino acid sequence: CAWSVQGGSAGYTF.